The 17 T cell receptor beta chains given below trace back to one sample, sequenced in a study of OX40 agonist ivuxolimab in advanced cancers. Profiling relied on immunoSEQ multiplex PCR, and the TCRdb table lists in-frame clones only, not all of them. The sample records 20,000 to 25,000 clones, around 79% being singletons. The source material was CD4+ or CD8+ T cells sorted from blood, sampled in a trial of the OX40 agonist ivuxolimab. The receptor source for this set is an adult with an advanced solid tumor such as melanoma, head and neck, liver or kidney cancer.

This clone was detected a few times. The CDR3 nucleotides are TGTGCCAGCAGTTTGGACAGCTTCGGAACCCAGTACTTC. It codes for CASSLDSFGTQYF. This chain joins TRBV6-6 and TRBJ2-5; D is perhaps TRBD1 (6 bases). This CDR3 is 13 amino acids long. Germline V CDR1 and CDR2: MNHNY, SVGAGI (reference sequence). The ends were cut back, 4 bases at V and 8 bases at J, with 14 bases in the middle.

This clone was seen a single time. The rearrangement uses TRBV6-5 and TRBJ2-7; perhaps TRBD1 as D (6 bases). The CDR3 is made up of 13 amino acids. CDR1 and CDR2 from the germline V gene are MNHEY and SVGAGI. Trimming left V 5 bases short and J 3 bases short, with 11 bases between. The CDR3 here is CASSRSGVYEQYF. In nucleotides, the CDR3 is TGTGCCAGCAGTCGGTCAGGGGTCTACGAGCAGTACTTC.

The chain joins TRBV7-9 to TRBJ2-1, with unresolved D. The CDR3 length is 12 residues. Looked up from germline, CDR1 is SEHNR and CDR2 is FQNEAQ (reference sequence). V lost 7 bases, J lost 5 bases, and 9 bases lay in between. In nucleotides, the CDR3 is TGTGCCAGCATAGTAGGGAACAATGAGCAGTTCTTC. Its protein product is CASIVGNNEQFF.

This chain joins TRBV7-9 and TRBJ1-3, with D perhaps matching TRBD1 (5 bases). Germline V gene sequence: CDR1 SEHNR, CDR2 FQNEAQ (reference sequence). The CDR3 consists of 15 residues. V was clipped by 1 base and J by 7 bases, with 14 bases between them. The CDR3 DNA is TGTGCCAGCAGCTTAGAGGGGACGCCGCGGAACACCATATATTTT. Its protein product is CASSLEGTPRNTIYF.

The chain links TRBV4-1 to TRBJ2-1; 11 bases agree with TRBD2. V lost 0 bases, J lost 10 bases, and 14 bases stayed unmatched. This CDR3 has 18 amino acids. The germline V gene has CDR1 MGHRA and CDR2 YSYEKL. The chain's CDR3 is CASSQEKGVAGGPNEQFF. CDR3 sequence (DNA): TGCGCCAGCAGCCAAGAAAAAGGGGTAGCGGGAGGGCCCAACGAGCAGTTCTTC.

The V and J genes are TRBV10-2 and TRBJ1-1, with TRBD1 matching over 7 bases. CDR1 is WSHSY, CDR2 SAAADI, per germline. This CDR3 has 12 amino acids. The V segment lost 5 bases and the J segment 10 bases; nucleotides outside the gene matches: 7. The CDR3 is CASSQNRGAAFF. The CDR3 DNA reads as TGCGCCAGCAGTCAGAACAGGGGAGCAGCTTTCTTT.

Points on this clone: One junction end does not reproduce the germline sequence, and a read error may be involved. The CDR3 sequence is CATKDRAEGEQCF. The CDR3 bases are TGTGCCACAAAGGACAGGGCCGAGGGTGAGCAGTGCTTC. V is TRBV19 and J is TRBJ2-7, with 8 bases that match TRBD1. The CDR3 contains 13 residues. Germline values: CDR1 LNHDA, CDR2 SQIVND (reference sequence).

J is TRBJ2-1 and V is TRBV29-1; TRBD1 matches at 7 bases. Germline CDR1 and CDR2: SQVTM and ANQGSEA. The V segment lost 4 bases and the J segment 9 bases; nucleotides outside the gene matches: 3. The CDR3 loop spans 11 amino acids. CDR3 in amino acids: CSVAGGFEQFF. The CDR3 bases are TGCAGCGTTGCAGGGGGATTTGAGCAGTTCTTC.

This clone was seen a few times. The gene calls are TRBV15 and TRBJ2-7; D may match TRBD1 or TRBD2 (6 bases each). The CDR3 has 16 residues. The ends were cut back, 5 bases at V and 6 bases at J, with 23 bases in the middle. Germline V lookup: CDR1 LNHNV, CDR2 YYDKDF (reference sequence). The CDR3 region has the DNA TGTGCCACCAGCCCGGAGGGGGGATCTCTGATTGGCGAGCAGTACTTC. Its translation is CATSPEGGSLIGEQYF.

This chain uses TRBV5-6 with TRBJ1-2, with D maybe TRBD1 (6 bases). V shed 4 bases and J shed 5 bases, with 21 bases lying between them. Germline V CDR1 and CDR2: SGHDT, YYEEEE. The CDR3 loop spans 16 amino acids. CDR3 nucleotide sequence: TGTGCCAGCAGCCCAAAAACCGGACAGAGATTTTATGGCTACACCTTC. Its translation: CASSPKTGQRFYGYTF.

The chain combines TRBV25-1 with TRBJ1-2; 9 bases align to TRBD1. CDR3 length: 14 amino acids. CDR1 and CDR2 from the germline V gene are MGHDK and SYGVNS. V lost 7 bases, J lost 8 bases, and 11 bases stayed unmatched. Here the CDR3 reads CASTGGQGPEGYTF. In DNA form, the CDR3 reads TGTGCCAGCACCGGCGGACAGGGGCCCGAGGGCTACACCTTC.

The gene calls are TRBV5-6 and TRBJ2-7, with a tentative D call TRBD2 (6 bases). From germline, CDR1 is SGHDT and CDR2 YYEEEE. The CDR3 sequence is 15 residues long. The V end lost 0 bases, the J end lost 7 bases, and 17 bases lay between the germline ends. The CDR3 spells CASSLADRGSYEQYF. CDR3 bases: TGTGCCAGCAGCTTGGCGGACCGGGGGTCGTATGAGCAGTACTTC.

This chain uses TRBV19 with TRBJ2-3, with D unresolved. In germline, CDR1 is LNHDA, CDR2 SQIVND (reference sequence). The CDR3 sequence is 14 residues long. V was shortened by 2 bases and J by 4 bases, with 10 bases between the two germline ends. The CDR3 sequence is CASSISGFADTQYF. As DNA, the CDR3 is TGTGCCAGTAGTATATCCGGGTTTGCAGATACGCAGTATTTT.

V usage is TRBV27 and J usage is TRBJ2-1, with D possibly TRBD1 on 5 matching bases. V lost 2 bases and J lost 3, with 11 bases in between. CDR1 MNHEY and CDR2 SMNVEV come from the germline V gene (reference sequence). The CDR3 runs 15 residues. The CDR3 nucleotides read TGTGCCAGCAGTTTAAACGCAAGGGGCTACAATGAGCAGTTCTTC. Translation: CASSLNARGYNEQFF.

This clone showed up just a few times. The V and J genes are TRBV19 and TRBJ2-5; D is uncertain. The CDR3 sequence is 15 residues long. Germline V gene data show CDR1 as LNHDA and CDR2 as SQIVND (reference sequence). Trimming pared 4 bases from V and 2 bases from J, leaving 14 bases between. The CDR3 nucleotides are TGTGCCAGTAGTAGTTGGCAACCTGGACAAGAGACCCAGTACTTC. Translation gives CASSSWQPGQETQYF.

The chain has TRBV7-6 and TRBJ1-4, with 10 bases fitting TRBD1. Germline V gene sequence: CDR1 SGHVS, CDR2 FNYEAQ. With V trimmed by 5 bases and J by 5 bases, 5 bases remained unmatched. The CDR3 totals 15 residues. The CDR3 protein is CASSLGTGENEKLFF. The CDR3 DNA sequence: TGTGCCAGCAGCCTCGGGACAGGGGAGAATGAAAAACTGTTTTTT.

The chain is built from TRBV7-2 and TRBJ2-1; the D is unclear. This CDR3 region has 15 residues. CDR1 and CDR2 from the germline V gene are SGHTA and FQGNSA. Trimming removed 5 bases at V and 0 bases at J, with 11 bases between. The CDR3 nucleotides read TGTGCCAGCAGCCCCAGTTTGGACTCCTACAATGAGCAGTTCTTC. This codes for CASSPSLDSYNEQFF.